The 30 T cell receptor beta chains in this list originate from one sample, sequenced in a study of T cell responses to AZD1222 COVID-19 vaccine. Assay: immunoSEQ multiplex PCR; the TCRdb copy retains only in-frame clones and omits some. The table lists about 150,000 clones, less than 95% of them singletons, with about 4.2% in the top ten. The specimen was peripheral blood, collected on day 0 of AZD1222 vaccination. Receptor source: an adult in good health.

V gene TRBV4-1 combines with J gene TRBJ1-1; possible D gene TRBD1, 5 bases. Trimming pared 5 bases from V and 0 bases from J, leaving 22 bases between. This CDR3 comprises 18 residues. CDR1 MGHRA and CDR2 YSYEKL come from the germline V gene. Here the CDR3 DNA reads TGCGCCAGCAGCGACAGCCCCCAGGGAGCTTTTTTGAACACTGAAGCTTTCTTT. Its protein is CASSDSPQGAFLNTEAFF.

The gene calls are TRBV7-8 and TRBJ2-7, with TRBD1 identical over 8 bases. CDR1 is SGHVS, CDR2 FQNEAQ, per germline. V gave up 6 bases and J gave up 2 bases; unmatched junction bases: 6. The CDR3 consists of 14 residues. Written as DNA, the CDR3 is TGTGCCAGCAGAGAGACGACAGGGGCCTACGAGCAGTACTTC. It specifies CASRETTGAYEQYF.

The CDR3 spells CASSLRTSYGYTF. CDR3 coding DNA: TGTGCCAGCAGCCTACGGACCTCCTATGGCTACACCTTC. The V gene is TRBV5-8, the J gene TRBJ1-2; D is uncertain. The V end lost 4 bases, the J end lost 4 bases, and 11 bases lay between the germline ends. The CDR3 loop spans 13 amino acids. The germline V gene has CDR1 SGHTS and CDR2 YDEGEE.

The V and J genes are TRBV5-8 and TRBJ1-4, with 7 bases aligning to TRBD1. Trimming cost V 0 bases and J 5 bases; bases outside gene matches: 13. The CDR3 spans 18 residues. CDR1 SGHTS and CDR2 YDEGEE come from the germline V gene. CDR3 protein: CASSLGRLRTGSNEKLFF. CDR3 DNA: TGTGCCAGCAGCTTGGGCCGACTCAGGACAGGATCAAATGAAAAACTGTTTTTT.

The chain is built from TRBV27 and TRBJ2-2; the D is unclear. This CDR3 region has 14 residues. CDR1 MNHEY and CDR2 SMNVEV come from the germline V gene (reference sequence). The ends were cut back, 3 bases at V and 1 base at J, with 6 bases in the middle. The CDR3 nucleotides read TGTGCCAGCAGTTTGTCCCGGAACACCGGGGAGCTGTTTTTT. This encodes CASSLSRNTGELFF.

The chain recombines TRBV14 with TRBJ2-3, with TRBD2 matching 9 bases. There are 17 residues in the CDR3. In germline, CDR1 is SGHDN, CDR2 FVKESK. After removal of 4 bases from V and 2 bases from J, the junction contained 10 bases not matched to a gene. CDR3 residues: CASSPPGLAGPTDTQYF. The DNA for the CDR3 is TGTGCCAGCAGCCCCCCGGGGCTAGCGGGACCCACAGATACGCAGTATTTT. The variable domain in full, with the rest retrieved from reference TRBV14 and TRBJ2-3, is EAGVTQFPSHSVIEKGQTVTLRCDPISGHDNLYWYRRVMGKEIKFLLHFVKESKQDESGMPNNRFLAERTGGTYSTLKVQPAELEDSGVYFCASSPPGLAGPTDTQYFGPGTRLTVL.

The chain couples TRBV7-8 to TRBJ2-2; D gene uncertain. CDR3 length: 15 amino acids. The germline V and J ends were trimmed by 0 bases and 4 bases, with 9 bases remaining between them. Germline CDR1 SGHVS, CDR2 FQNEAQ. As DNA, the CDR3 is TGTGCCAGCAGCTTAGCGACGGTTACCACCGGGGAGCTGTTTTTT. Protein product: CASSLATVTTGELFF.

The genes are TRBV5-6 and TRBJ2-5; no clear D gene. Per germline, CDR1 SGHDT and CDR2 YYEEEE. V was cut by 0 bases and J by 4 bases, with 10 bases left in between. CDR3 length equals 14 residues. For the CDR3, the DNA is TGTGCCAGCAGCTTGGCTGGCAAGACAGAGACCCAGTACTTC. This encodes CASSLAGKTETQYF.

V and J are TRBV28 and TRBJ1-2, with TRBD1 identical over 7 bases. V was clipped by 10 bases and J by 5 bases; unmatched bases: 13. Germline CDR1 is MDHEN and CDR2 is SYDVKM. The CDR3 runs 14 residues. The CDR3 nucleotides read TGTGCCAACAACCCATCCCGGGACAGATATGGCTACACCTTC. It translates to CANNPSRDRYGYTF.

The chain joins TRBV24-1 to TRBJ1-4; D remains ambiguous. Looked up from germline, CDR1 is KGHDR and CDR2 is SFDVKD. The CDR3 is 13 residues long. Between the trimmed V and J ends, which lost 2 bases and 8 bases, there was a span of 8 bases. The CDR3 loop reads CATSDWRGEKLFF. CDR3 nucleotides: TGTGCCACCAGTGATTGGCGAGGGGAAAAACTGTTTTTT.

CDR3 sequence reads: CASSLEGARGQPQHF. In nucleotides, the CDR3 is TGTGCCAGCAGCTTGGAAGGGGCGAGGGGTCAGCCCCAGCATTTT. The chain carries TRBV5-6 and TRBJ1-5, with D possibly TRBD1 on 5 matching bases. V lost 0 bases and J lost 6, with 13 bases in between. CDR3 length: 15 residues. Germline V gene lookup returns CDR1 SGHDT and CDR2 YYEEEE.

The chain has TRBV9 and TRBJ1-6, with D unclear. The CDR3 sequence is 15 residues long. V shed 3 bases and J shed 5 bases, with 12 bases lying between them. Germline V gives CDR1 SGDLS, CDR2 YYNGEE. As DNA, the CDR3 is TGTGCCAGCAGCGAGACCCAGGAGGATAATTCACCCCTCCACTTT. This codes for CASSETQEDNSPLHF.

The chain joins TRBV5-1 to TRBJ1-6; TRBD1 might be the D (6 bases). Between the trimmed V and J ends, which lost 0 bases and 9 bases, there was a span of 13 bases. The CDR3 consists of 15 residues. Germline V CDR1 and CDR2: SGHRS, YFSETQ. CDR3 residues: CASSLDGGQVSPLHF. The CDR3 DNA reads TGCGCCAGCAGCTTGGATGGGGGGCAGGTTTCACCCCTCCACTTT.

The table lists this clone with a count of one. This sequence joins TRBV9 and TRBJ1-2; a possible D gene is TRBD1 (5 bases). The V gene lost 4 bases and the J gene lost 2 bases, with 12 bases spanning the gap. This CDR3 has 14 residues. In germline, CDR1 is SGDLS, CDR2 YYNGEE. This chain's CDR3 is CASSNGDGNYGYTF. CDR3 in DNA: TGTGCCAGCAGCAATGGGGACGGAAACTATGGCTACACCTTC.

The J gene is TRBJ2-2, the V gene TRBV28; unclear D gene. V dropped 9 bases and J dropped 5 bases, with 7 bases sitting between them. The CDR3 covers 11 residues. Germline V lookup: CDR1 MDHEN, CDR2 SYDVKM. The CDR3 region has the DNA TGTGCCAGTTTAGGTACCGGGGAGCTGTTTTTT. It yields the protein CASLGTGELFF.

The chain recombines TRBV4-1 with TRBJ2-1; D is possibly TRBD2 (5 bases). V was pared by 3 bases and J by 0 bases, with 12 bases between. The CDR3 has 16 residues. The V gene's germline CDR1 is MGHRA and CDR2 YSYEKL. The CDR3 loop reads CASSQSPTSSYNEQFF. CDR3 sequence (DNA): TGCGCCAGCAGCCAGTCACCCACTAGCTCCTACAATGAGCAGTTCTTC.

This clone was seen once. The chain links TRBV7-2 to TRBJ1-6; D is unclear. V lost 3 bases and J 5 bases, leaving 11 bases between the germline ends. Germline V CDR1 and CDR2: SGHTA, FQGNSA. This CDR3 has 15 residues. The CDR3 loop is CASSLFLQNNSPLHF. The CDR3 region has the DNA TGTGCCAGCAGCTTGTTCTTGCAGAATAATTCACCCCTCCACTTT.

The chain has TRBV28 and TRBJ2-1, with 8 bases aligning to TRBD2. This CDR3 is 18 amino acids long. The V gene's germline CDR1 is MDHEN and CDR2 SYDVKM. With V trimmed by 3 bases and J by 2 bases, 12 bases remained unmatched. The CDR3 coding sequence is TGTGCCAGCAGTTTCGGGCTAGCGGGTTTTCCGACCTACAATGAGCAGTTCTTC. It encodes CASSFGLAGFPTYNEQFF.

The V and J genes are TRBV30 and TRBJ2-1; 8 bases are a match to TRBD2. The CDR3 loop spans 14 amino acids. V dropped 5 bases and J dropped 5; count of bases not matched to a gene: 8. The germline gives CDR1 GTSNPN, CDR2 SVGIG (reference sequence). The CDR3 sequence is CAWDPLSGNNEQFF. The CDR3 DNA reads TGTGCCTGGGATCCCCTTAGCGGGAACAATGAGCAGTTCTTC.

This sequence joins TRBV5-8 and TRBJ1-2, with TRBD1 matching 8 bases. Looked up from germline, CDR1 is SGHTS and CDR2 is YDEGEE. This CDR3 is 16 amino acids long. Trimming removed 5 bases from V and 4 bases from J; junction bases left unmatched: 13. CDR3 bases: TGTGCCAGCAGTGAGGTGGTGGGACAGGATCTCTATGGCTACACCTTC. Encoded protein: CASSEVVGQDLYGYTF.

This clone was picked up one time. The V and J genes are TRBV10-2 and TRBJ1-3; the D is unclear. Trimming took off 5 bases at V and 1 base at J, with 9 bases between the two ends. Germline CDR1 is WSHSY and CDR2 is SAAADI. CDR3 length equals 14 residues. The CDR3, as DNA: TGCGCCAGCAGTACGGGGATTTCTGGAAACACCATATATTTT. It yields the protein CASSTGISGNTIYF.

A word on this clone: Other DNA sequences in the sample encode the same CDR3. V is TRBV28 and J is TRBJ1-1, with D tentatively TRBD1 (5 bases). The CDR3 spans 13 residues. In germline, CDR1 is MDHEN, CDR2 SYDVKM. V was pared by 6 bases and J by 1 base, with 9 bases between. CDR3 protein: CASSSGSNTEAFF. The CDR3 nucleotides are TGTGCCAGCAGCTCAGGGTCGAACACTGAAGCTTTCTTT.

V usage is TRBV7-2 and J usage is TRBJ2-3; 7 bases align to TRBD2. Germline assignment: CDR1 SGHTA and CDR2 FQGNSA. The CDR3 is 15 residues long. The J segment lost 5 bases and the V segment lost 5 bases, leaving 10 bases of the junction unmatched. CDR3: CASSHDGGWLDTQYF. The CDR3 DNA follows: TGTGCCAGCAGCCATGACGGGGGGTGGTTAGATACGCAGTATTTT. The whole variable domain, remainder taken from reference TRBV7-2 and TRBJ2-3, is GAGVSQSPSNKVTEKGKDVELRCDPISGHTALYWYRQSLGQGLEFLIYFQGNSAPDKSGLPSDRFSAERTGGSVSTLTIQRTQQEDSAVYLCASSHDGGWLDTQYFGPGTRLTVL.

The V gene is TRBV27, the J gene TRBJ2-1; 10 bases fit TRBD2. The CDR3 runs 19 residues. Trimming at V came to 6 bases and at J to 6 bases, leaving 20 bases not matched to a gene. Per the germline V gene, CDR1 is MNHEY and CDR2 is SMNVEV (reference sequence). The CDR3 spells CASSRRSGRILREANEQFF. The CDR3 DNA sequence: TGTGCCAGCAGCCGACGTAGCGGGAGGATACTCAGGGAGGCCAATGAGCAGTTCTTC.

The J gene is TRBJ2-7, the V gene TRBV12-3 or TRBV12-4, with D unresolved. Trimming left V 8 bases short and J 4 bases short, with 9 bases between. The CDR3 loop spans 11 amino acids. Here the CDR3 reads CASGWGYEQYF. Here the CDR3 DNA reads TGTGCCAGCGGCTGGGGATACGAGCAGTACTTC.

The rearrangement links TRBV27 to TRBJ1-3; D is possibly TRBD1 (6 bases). Looked up from germline, CDR1 is MNHEY and CDR2 is SMNVEV (reference sequence). Trimming removed 5 bases from V and 0 bases from J, with 14 bases in between. This CDR3 contains 16 residues. The CDR3 region has the DNA TGTGCCAGCAGTCCCCTCCAGGGGCTCTCTGGAAACACCATATATTTT. Protein product: CASSPLQGLSGNTIYF.

This chain uses TRBV7-2 with TRBJ1-1; TRBD1 matches at 7 bases. CDR1 is SGHTA, CDR2 FQGNSA, per germline. CDR3 length: 15 amino acids. V was clipped by 5 bases and J by 1 base; unmatched bases: 7. CDR3 protein: CASSARQGPNTEAFF. CDR3 in DNA: TGTGCCAGCAGCGCCCGACAGGGTCCGAACACTGAAGCTTTCTTT.

The chain carries TRBV27 and TRBJ2-7; 9 bases are shared with TRBD1. Germline lookup yields CDR1 MNHEY and CDR2 SMNVEV (reference sequence). The CDR3 sequence is 13 residues long. The trim removed 4 bases at V and 4 bases at J, leaving 2 bases unmatched. CDR3 residues: CASSSGTGYEQYF. CDR3 DNA sequence: TGTGCCAGCAGTTCCGGGACAGGGTACGAGCAGTACTTC.

The CDR3 loop is CASSYGGRGSPLHF. CDR3 nucleotide sequence: TGTGCCAGCAGTTATGGGGGGCGAGGTTCACCCCTCCACTTT. This sequence joins TRBV6-5 and TRBJ1-6; possibly TRBD1 for D (6 bases). The germline V gene has CDR1 MNHEY and CDR2 SVGAGI. CDR3 length: 14 residues. Trimming shortened V by 3 bases and J by 9 bases, and 12 bases separated the two germline ends.

The genes are TRBV2 and TRBJ1-3, with a weak D call TRBD1 (6 bases). Trimming pared 2 bases from V and 4 bases from J, leaving 9 bases between. This CDR3 has 14 residues. Looked up from germline, CDR1 is SNHLY and CDR2 is FYNNEI. CDR3 region: CASSENRAGNTIYF. CDR3 sequence (DNA): TGTGCCAGCAGTGAAAACAGGGCCGGAAACACCATATATTTT.